This TCR beta chain was captured by sequencing in a study of vaccination and CD4 T cells after COVID-19. With respect to this clonotype: Its specificity is unknown.

Germline lookup yields CDR1 SNHLY and CDR2 FYNNEI. The CDR3 is 14 residues long. The ends lost 4 bases at V and 4 bases at J; junction bases unmatched: 4. Treatment of the sample: approximately 10-day PBMC culture with coronavirus spike peptide pools or control peptides (ViraFEST assay). Using peptide pools, antigen-specific T cells were expanded in ViraFEST before TCRs were sequenced. Cultured CD4+ T-cell DNA underwent Oncomine TCR Beta short-read sequencing. Scientists extracted genomic DNA from CD4+ T cells grown in culture. From the PCR reads, TCRdb called clonotypes with MiXCR, one entry per CDR3 protein. Found here are under 15,000 distinct CDR3 sequences, more than 60% of them singletons; the top ten hold roughly 10%.

The material sequenced was CD4+ T cells from blood, cultured in vitro. The V gene is TRBV2, the J gene TRBJ2-3; the match to TRBD1 covers 8 bases. The sequence was collected from a human donor who had recovered from COVID-19. In DNA, the CDR3 is TGTGCCAGCAGTGCGGACAGGGATCCAGATACGCAGTATTTT. The encoded protein is CASSADRDPDTQYF.